This T cell receptor (beta chain) was identified in a study of T cells in localized non-small cell lung cancer. Study findings and constraints: The appearance of a median roughly 56 of the top 100 tumor clones was seen in adjacent lung. Uninvolved adjacent lung showed peak T cell clonality, exceeding tumor.

TCRdb's copy holds only in-frame clones and misses some; the assay was immunoSEQ multiplex PCR. There are 35,000 or so clones in the sample; around 85% occur only once, and less than 9.5% lies in the top ten. A word on this clone: Its antigen is currently unknown.

Germline CDR1 LGHNA, CDR2 YSLEER. The CDR3 length is 15 residues. V was pared by 1 base and J by 4 bases, with 10 bases between. The V gene is TRBV4-3, the J gene TRBJ2-2; D is unclear. This material consisted of peripheral blood, taken before any cancer treatment. The clonotype was recovered from a woman aged 40-75 years with stage I lung adenocarcinoma. In DNA form, the CDR3 reads TGCGCCAGCAGCCAAGGGTGGGCAGCCACCGGGGAGCTGTTTTTT. It specifies CASSQGWAATGELFF.